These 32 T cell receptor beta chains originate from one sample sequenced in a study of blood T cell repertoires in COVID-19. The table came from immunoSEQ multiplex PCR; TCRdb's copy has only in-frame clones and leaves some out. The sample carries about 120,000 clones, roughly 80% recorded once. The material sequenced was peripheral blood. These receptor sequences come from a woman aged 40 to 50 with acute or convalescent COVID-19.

CDR3 region: CATNLGGGTNTGELFF. The CDR3 nucleotides read TGTGCCACCAACCTCGGTGGCGGAACGAACACCGGGGAGCTGTTTTTT. The chain carries TRBV19 and TRBJ2-2; no clear D. V gave up 10 bases and J gave up 0 bases, with 18 bases separating them. The CDR3 has 16 residues. Per the germline V gene, CDR1 is LNHDA and CDR2 is SQIVND (reference sequence). Combining the CDR3 with reference TRBV19 and TRBJ2-2 gives the whole variable domain DGGITQSPKYLFRKEGQNVTLSCEQNLNHDAMYWYRQDPGQGLRLIYYSQIVNDFQKGDIAEGYSVSREKKESFPLTVTSAQKNPTAFYLCATNLGGGTNTGELFFGEGSRLTVL.

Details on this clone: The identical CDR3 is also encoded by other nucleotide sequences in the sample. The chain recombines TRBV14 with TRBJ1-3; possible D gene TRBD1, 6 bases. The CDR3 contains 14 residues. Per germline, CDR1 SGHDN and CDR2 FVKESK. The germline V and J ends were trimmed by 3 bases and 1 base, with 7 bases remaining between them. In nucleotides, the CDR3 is TGTGCCAGCAGCCAGACAGGATCTGGAAACACCATATATTTT. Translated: CASSQTGSGNTIYF.

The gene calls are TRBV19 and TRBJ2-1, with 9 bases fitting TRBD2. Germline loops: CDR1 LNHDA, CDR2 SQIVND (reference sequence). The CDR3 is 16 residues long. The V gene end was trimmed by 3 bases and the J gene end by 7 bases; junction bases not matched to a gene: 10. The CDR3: CASSIWSSGGQNEQFF. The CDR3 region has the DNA TGTGCCAGTAGTATTTGGTCCAGCGGGGGGCAAAATGAGCAGTTCTTC.

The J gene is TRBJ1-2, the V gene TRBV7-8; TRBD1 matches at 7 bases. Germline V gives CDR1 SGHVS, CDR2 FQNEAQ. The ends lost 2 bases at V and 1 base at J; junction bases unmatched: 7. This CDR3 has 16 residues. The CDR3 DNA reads TGTGCCAGCAGCTTATGGGGACAGTCGTTTAACTATGGCTACACCTTC. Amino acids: CASSLWGQSFNYGYTF.

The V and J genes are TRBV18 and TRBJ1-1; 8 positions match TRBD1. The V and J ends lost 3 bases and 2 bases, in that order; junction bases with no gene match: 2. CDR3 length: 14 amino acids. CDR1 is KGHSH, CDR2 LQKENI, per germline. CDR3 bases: TGTGCCAGCTCACCGACAGGGGCAAACACTGAAGCTTTCTTT. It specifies CASSPTGANTEAFF.

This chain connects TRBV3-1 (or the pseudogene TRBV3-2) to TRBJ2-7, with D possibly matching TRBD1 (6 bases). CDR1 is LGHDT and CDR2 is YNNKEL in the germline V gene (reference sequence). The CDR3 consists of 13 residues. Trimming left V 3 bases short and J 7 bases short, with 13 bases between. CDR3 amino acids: CASSQNRVSEQYF. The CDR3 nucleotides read TGTGCCAGCAGCCAGAACAGGGTGTCAGAGCAGTACTTC.

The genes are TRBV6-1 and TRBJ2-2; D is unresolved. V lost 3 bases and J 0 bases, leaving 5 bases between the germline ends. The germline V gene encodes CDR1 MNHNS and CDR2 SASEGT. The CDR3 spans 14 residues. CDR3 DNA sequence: TGTGCCAGCAGTGAGCAGGCGAACACCGGGGAGCTGTTTTTT. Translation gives CASSEQANTGELFF.

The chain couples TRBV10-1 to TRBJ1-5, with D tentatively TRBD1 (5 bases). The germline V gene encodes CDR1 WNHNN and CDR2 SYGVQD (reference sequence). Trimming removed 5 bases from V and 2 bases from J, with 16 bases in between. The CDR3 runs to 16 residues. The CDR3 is CASSTRRGRGNQPQHF. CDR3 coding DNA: TGCGCCAGCAGTACACGAAGGGGAAGGGGCAATCAGCCCCAGCATTTT.

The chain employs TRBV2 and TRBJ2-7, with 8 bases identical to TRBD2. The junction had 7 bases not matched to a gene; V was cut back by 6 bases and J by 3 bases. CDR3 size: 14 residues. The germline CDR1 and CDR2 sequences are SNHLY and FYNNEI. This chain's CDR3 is CASRRERGLYEQYF. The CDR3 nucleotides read TGTGCCAGCAGACGAGAGCGGGGGCTCTACGAGCAGTACTTC.

The CDR3 nucleotides read TGTGCCAGCTCACCCCGGGGAGGTCTTAGCACAGATACGCAGTATTTT. Translating gives CASSPRGGLSTDTQYF. The chain joins TRBV18 to TRBJ2-3, with D perhaps TRBD2 (6 bases). The CDR3 runs 16 residues. The germline CDR1 and CDR2 sequences are KGHSH and LQKENI. V was trimmed by 3 bases and J by 0 bases, leaving 13 bases between them.

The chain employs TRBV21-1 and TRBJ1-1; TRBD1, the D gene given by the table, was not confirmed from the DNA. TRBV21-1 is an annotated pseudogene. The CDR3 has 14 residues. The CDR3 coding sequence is TGTGCCAGCAGCCTGGGACAGAAGAACACTGAAGCTTTCTTT. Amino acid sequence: CASSLGQKNTEAFF.

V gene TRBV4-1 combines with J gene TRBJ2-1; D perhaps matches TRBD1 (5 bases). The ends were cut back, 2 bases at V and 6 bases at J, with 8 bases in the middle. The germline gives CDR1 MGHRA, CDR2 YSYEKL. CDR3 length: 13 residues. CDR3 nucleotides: TGCGCCAGCAGCCAATTCCAGGGCAATGAGCAGTTCTTC. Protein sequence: CASSQFQGNEQFF.

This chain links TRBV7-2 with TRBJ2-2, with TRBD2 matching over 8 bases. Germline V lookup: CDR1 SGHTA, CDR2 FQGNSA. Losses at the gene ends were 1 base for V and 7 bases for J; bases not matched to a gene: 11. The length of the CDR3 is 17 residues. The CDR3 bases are TGTGCCAGCAGCTTAGGGGGTTCGGGGACTAGAGTCGGGGAGCTGTTTTTT. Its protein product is CASSLGGSGTRVGELFF.

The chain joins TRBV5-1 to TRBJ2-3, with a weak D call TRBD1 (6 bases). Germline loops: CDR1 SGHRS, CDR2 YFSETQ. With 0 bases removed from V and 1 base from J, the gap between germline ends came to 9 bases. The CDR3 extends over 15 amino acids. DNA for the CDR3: TGCGCCAGCAGCTTGGCTGGGACACGCACAGATACGCAGTATTTT. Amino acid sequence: CASSLAGTRTDTQYF.

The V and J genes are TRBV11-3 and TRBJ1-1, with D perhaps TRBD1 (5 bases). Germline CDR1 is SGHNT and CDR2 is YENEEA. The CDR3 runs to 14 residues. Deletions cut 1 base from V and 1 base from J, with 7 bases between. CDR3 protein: CASSLGQTNTEAFF. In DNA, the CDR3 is TGTGCCAGCAGCTTAGGACAGACGAACACTGAAGCTTTCTTT.

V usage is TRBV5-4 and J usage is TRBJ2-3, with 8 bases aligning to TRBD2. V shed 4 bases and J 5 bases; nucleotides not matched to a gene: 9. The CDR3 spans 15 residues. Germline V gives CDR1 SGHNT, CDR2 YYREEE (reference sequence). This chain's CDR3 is CASSVRGGQVDTQYF. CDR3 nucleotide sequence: TGTGCCAGCAGCGTCCGGGGGGGCCAAGTAGATACGCAGTATTTT.

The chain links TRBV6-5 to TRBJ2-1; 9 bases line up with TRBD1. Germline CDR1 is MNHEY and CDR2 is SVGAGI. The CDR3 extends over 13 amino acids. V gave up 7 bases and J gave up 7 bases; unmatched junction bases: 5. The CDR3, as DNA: TGTGCCAGCACCGGGACAGGGCATAATGAGCAGTTCTTC. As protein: CASTGTGHNEQFF.

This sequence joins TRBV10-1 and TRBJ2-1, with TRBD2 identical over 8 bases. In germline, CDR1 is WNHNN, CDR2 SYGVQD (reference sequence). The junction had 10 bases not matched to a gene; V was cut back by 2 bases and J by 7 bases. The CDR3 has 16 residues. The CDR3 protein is CASSELTAGGLNEQFF. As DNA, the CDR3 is TGCGCCAGCAGTGAGCTGACGGCGGGGGGCCTGAATGAGCAGTTCTTC.

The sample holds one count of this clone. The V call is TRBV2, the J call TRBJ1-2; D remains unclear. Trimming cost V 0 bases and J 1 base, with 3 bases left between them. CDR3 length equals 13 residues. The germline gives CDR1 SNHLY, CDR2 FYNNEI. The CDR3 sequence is CASSEAHNYGYTF. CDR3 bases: TGTGCCAGCAGTGAAGCACATAACTATGGCTACACCTTC.

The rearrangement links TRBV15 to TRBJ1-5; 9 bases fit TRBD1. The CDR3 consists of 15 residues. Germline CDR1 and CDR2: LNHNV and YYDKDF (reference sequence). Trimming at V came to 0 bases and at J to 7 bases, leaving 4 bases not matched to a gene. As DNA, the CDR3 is TGTGCCACCAGCAGAGATGCACAGGGGGCGCAGCCCCAGCATTTT. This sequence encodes CATSRDAQGAQPQHF.

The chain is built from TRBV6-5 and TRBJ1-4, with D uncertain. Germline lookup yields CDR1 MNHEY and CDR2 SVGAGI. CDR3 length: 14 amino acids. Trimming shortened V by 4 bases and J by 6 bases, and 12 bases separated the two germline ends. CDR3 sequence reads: CASSFSIDDEKLFF. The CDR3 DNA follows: TGTGCCAGCAGTTTTAGCATCGACGATGAAAAACTGTTTTTT.

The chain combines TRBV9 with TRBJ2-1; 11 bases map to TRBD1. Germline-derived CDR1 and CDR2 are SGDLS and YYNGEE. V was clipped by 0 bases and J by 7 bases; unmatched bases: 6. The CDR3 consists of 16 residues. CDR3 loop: CASSVAGTGGQNEQFF. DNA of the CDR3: TGTGCCAGCAGCGTAGCCGGGACAGGGGGTCAGAATGAGCAGTTCTTC.

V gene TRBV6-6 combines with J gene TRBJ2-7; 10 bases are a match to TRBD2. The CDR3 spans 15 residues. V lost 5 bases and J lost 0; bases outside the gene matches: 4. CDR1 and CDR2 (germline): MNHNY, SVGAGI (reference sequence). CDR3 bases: TGTGCCAGCAGTCTAGCGGGGGAGAGCTCCTACGAGCAGTACTTC. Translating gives CASSLAGESSYEQYF.

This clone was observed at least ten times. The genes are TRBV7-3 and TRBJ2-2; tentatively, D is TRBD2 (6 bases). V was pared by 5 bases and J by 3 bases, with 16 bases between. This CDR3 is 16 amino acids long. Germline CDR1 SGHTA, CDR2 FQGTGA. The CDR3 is CASSALGGADTGELFF. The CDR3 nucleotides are TGTGCCAGCAGCGCCCTAGGAGGGGCGGACACCGGGGAGCTGTTTTTT.

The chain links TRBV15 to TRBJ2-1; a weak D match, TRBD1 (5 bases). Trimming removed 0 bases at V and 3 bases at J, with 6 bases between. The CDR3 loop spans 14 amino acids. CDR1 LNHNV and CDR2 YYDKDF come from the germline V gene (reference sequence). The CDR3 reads CATSRETVYNEQFF. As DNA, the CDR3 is TGTGCCACCAGCAGAGAGACAGTCTACAATGAGCAGTTCTTC.

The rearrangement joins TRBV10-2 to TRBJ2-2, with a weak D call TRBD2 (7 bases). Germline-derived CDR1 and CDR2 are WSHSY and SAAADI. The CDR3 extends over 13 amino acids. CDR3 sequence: CATWRGGNGELFF. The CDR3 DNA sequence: TGCGCTACTTGGAGGGGGGGCAACGGGGAGCTGTTTTTT.

The CDR3 DNA reads TGCGCCAGCAGCGGCTCGAGGGCGGGGGGATTAACTAGCACAGATACGCAGTATTTT. This translates into CASSGSRAGGLTSTDTQYF. The V gene is TRBV5-1, the J gene TRBJ2-3, with TRBD2 identical over 8 bases. J was trimmed by 0 bases and V by 4 bases; bases with no gene match: 16. The germline V gene has CDR1 SGHRS and CDR2 YFSETQ. The CDR3 consists of 19 residues.

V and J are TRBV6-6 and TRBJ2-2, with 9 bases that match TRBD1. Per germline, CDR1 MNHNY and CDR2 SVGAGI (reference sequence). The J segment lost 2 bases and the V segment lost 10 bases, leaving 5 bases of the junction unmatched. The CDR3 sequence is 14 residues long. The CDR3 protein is CAISTGGNTGELFF. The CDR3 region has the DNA TGTGCCATTTCGACAGGGGGTAACACCGGGGAGCTGTTTTTT.

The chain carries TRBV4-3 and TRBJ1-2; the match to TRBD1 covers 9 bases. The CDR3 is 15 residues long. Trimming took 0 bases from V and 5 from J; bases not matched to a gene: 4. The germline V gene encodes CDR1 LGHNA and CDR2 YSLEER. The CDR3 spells CASSQDHRGLYGYTF. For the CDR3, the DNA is TGCGCCAGCAGCCAAGATCACAGGGGGCTATATGGCTACACCTTC.

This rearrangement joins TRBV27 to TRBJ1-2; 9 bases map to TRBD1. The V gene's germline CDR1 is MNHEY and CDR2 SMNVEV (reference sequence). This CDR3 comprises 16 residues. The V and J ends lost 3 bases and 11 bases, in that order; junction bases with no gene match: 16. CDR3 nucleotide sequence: TGTGCCAGCAGTTTCCGGTGGACAGGGGATTTTATGGGATACACCTTC. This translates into CASSFRWTGDFMGYTF.

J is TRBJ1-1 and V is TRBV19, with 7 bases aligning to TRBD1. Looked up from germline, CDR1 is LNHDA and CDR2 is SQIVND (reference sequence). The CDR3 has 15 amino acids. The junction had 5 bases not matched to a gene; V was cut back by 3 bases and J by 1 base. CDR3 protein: CASSIGRTGNTEAFF. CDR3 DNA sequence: TGTGCCAGTAGTATTGGCCGGACAGGGAACACTGAAGCTTTCTTT.

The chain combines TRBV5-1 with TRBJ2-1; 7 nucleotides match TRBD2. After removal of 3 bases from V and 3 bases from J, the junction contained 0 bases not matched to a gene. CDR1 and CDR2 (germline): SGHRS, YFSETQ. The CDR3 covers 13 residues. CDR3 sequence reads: CASSSGGYNEQFF. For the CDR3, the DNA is TGCGCCAGCAGCTCGGGGGGCTACAATGAGCAGTTCTTC.